The source of this T cell receptor (beta chain) is a study of OX40 agonist ivuxolimab in advanced cancers. Overall study findings and caveats: Averaging showed that CD8+ T cells had more expanded clones than CD4+ did.

Per germline, CDR1 LGHNA and CDR2 YSLEER. V gave up 0 bases and J gave up 0 bases, with 8 bases separating them. This CDR3 region has 16 residues. Sampling of blood occurred at baseline, cycle 4 day 1, and cycle 7 day 1. As to this clone: Its antigen is unknown.

Repertoires were generated with immunoSEQ multiplex PCR, while TCRdb's copy carries only in-frame clones and drops some. This table holds approximately 23,000 clones, 75% to 90% found once. The clonotype originates from an adult with an advanced solid tumor such as melanoma, head and neck, liver or kidney cancer. Sequenced here: CD4+ or CD8+ T cells sorted from blood, sampled in a trial of the OX40 agonist ivuxolimab. The rearrangement links TRBV4-3 to TRBJ1-4, with no clear D. The chain's CDR3 is CASSQDRLATNEKLFF. The CDR3 bases are TGCGCCAGCAGCCAAGATCGGCTTGCAACTAATGAAAAACTGTTTTTT.